A single sample is the source of the 28 T cell receptor beta chains below, sequenced in a study of beta chain features in type 1 diabetes. The isolated RNA, all of it, was reverse transcribed, so expressed TCRB transcripts were what got sequenced. Clones were sequenced by immunoSEQ multiplex PCR, and TCRdb holds only the in-frame ones, with some missing. The sample records about 300,000 clones, under 8.5% being singletons. The sequenced sample was central memory CD4+ T cells from blood. The receptors here all came from a woman aged 18-29 years in good health.

The chain couples TRBV15 to TRBJ2-3; the match to TRBD2 covers 11 bases. Germline-derived CDR1 and CDR2 are LNHNV and YYDKDF (reference sequence). V was clipped by 1 base and J by 7 bases; unmatched bases: 1. This CDR3 is 14 amino acids long. CDR3 sequence reads: CATSRVAGGNTQYF. CDR3 nucleotides: TGTGCCACCAGCAGAGTAGCGGGGGGGAATACGCAGTATTTT.

V usage is TRBV20-1 and J usage is TRBJ2-1; D not resolved. Germline lookup yields CDR1 DFQATT and CDR2 SNEGSKA (reference sequence). V lost 6 bases to trimming and J lost 4 bases, with 7 bases between them. The CDR3 runs to 11 residues. The CDR3: CSALQYNEQFF. The CDR3, as DNA: TGCAGTGCACTCCAATACAATGAGCAGTTCTTC.

As regards this clone: A read error may explain this, as a much larger clone is one base away. The rearrangement joins TRBV27 to TRBJ2-2; D is perhaps TRBD1 or TRBD2 (5 bases each). The CDR3 sequence is 13 residues long. Trimming shortened V by 6 bases and J by 2 bases, and 7 bases separated the two germline ends. From germline, CDR1 is MNHEY and CDR2 SMNVEV (reference sequence). CDR3 region: CASRGTNTGELFF. CDR3 bases: TGTGCCAGCAGAGGGACCAACACCGGGGAGCTGTTTTTT.

The V gene is TRBV7-2, the J gene TRBJ1-2; D is unclear. The CDR3 spans 14 residues. V was shortened by 5 bases and J by 0 bases, with 10 bases between the two germline ends. Germline V gene data show CDR1 as SGHTA and CDR2 as FQGNSA. The CDR3 nucleotides are TGTGCCAGCAGCCACTACAGTTCTAACTATGGCTACACCTTC. It is translated as CASSHYSSNYGYTF.

This clone was seen only a few times. The V and J genes are TRBV30 and TRBJ2-3; D remains ambiguous. CDR1 and CDR2 from the germline V gene are GTSNPN and SVGIG (reference sequence). The CDR3 contains 14 residues. The V and J ends lost 4 bases and 2 bases respectively, with 13 bases between them. This CDR3 reads CAWIGPGNTDTQYF. CDR3 in DNA: TGTGCCTGGATCGGGCCGGGCAACACAGATACGCAGTATTTT.

Only a few counts were recorded for this clone. Compared with germline, one end of the junction differs, possibly owing to a read error. The gene calls are TRBV10-3 and TRBJ2-1; D gene unclear. Per germline, CDR1 ENHRY and CDR2 SYGVKD. The CDR3 covers 15 residues. CDR3 loop: CASSYSLPSVYEQFF. CDR3 in DNA: TGTGCCAGCAGTTACTCGTTGCCCTCCGTCTATGAGCAGTTCTTC.

This clone occurred a few times. CDR3 sequence: CASTKQGGGDTEAFF. CDR3 DNA: TGCGCCAGCACGAAACAGGGCGGAGGGGACACTGAAGCTTTCTTT. V is TRBV5-1 and J is TRBJ1-1, with D maybe TRBD1 (6 bases). Trimming removed 6 bases from V and 3 bases from J, with 18 bases in between. Germline V gene sequence: CDR1 SGHRS, CDR2 YFSETQ. The CDR3 has 15 amino acids.

This chain joins TRBV15 and TRBJ2-1; 12 bases map to TRBD2. The CDR3 loop spans 17 amino acids. With V trimmed by 0 bases and J by 9 bases, 9 bases remained unmatched. Germline CDR1 reads LNHNV; CDR2 reads YYDKDF (reference sequence). CDR3 region: CATSRERLAGDLSEQFF. CDR3 nucleotides: TGTGCCACCAGCAGAGAACGACTAGCGGGAGATCTGAGTGAGCAGTTCTTC. Using reference TRBV15 and TRBJ2-1 for the parts outside the CDR3, the full variable domain is DAMVIQNPRYQVTQFGKPVTLSCSQTLNHNVMYWYQQKSSQAPKLLFHYYDKDFNNEADTPDNFQSRRPNTSFCFLDIRSPGLGDTAMYLCATSRERLAGDLSEQFFGPGTRLTVL.

This clone was counted between two and nine times. The rearrangement links TRBV5-6 to TRBJ2-5; no definite D call. CDR3 length equals 14 residues. The ends were cut back, 3 bases at V and 4 bases at J, with 13 bases in the middle. Germline V gene sequence: CDR1 SGHDT, CDR2 YYEEEE. In nucleotides, the CDR3 is TGTGCCAGCAGCTCTATGGCCGACTCAGAGACCCAGTACTTC. The encoded protein is CASSSMADSETQYF.

V usage is TRBV9 and J usage is TRBJ1-5; no definite D call. The V end lost 4 bases, the J end lost 6 bases, and 11 bases lay between the germline ends. The CDR3 spans 13 residues. CDR1 is SGDLS, CDR2 YYNGEE, per germline. Here the CDR3 DNA reads TGTGCCAGCAGCAGGGAGGGCCTTCAGCCCCAGCATTTT. Protein sequence: CASSREGLQPQHF.

There are a few counts of this clone. This CDR3 is also generated by other DNA sequences in the sample. V is TRBV2 and J is TRBJ1-2; D unresolved. Between the trimmed V and J ends, which lost 6 bases and 0 bases, there was a span of 8 bases. The CDR3 runs to 13 residues. Germline assignment: CDR1 SNHLY and CDR2 FYNNEI. In DNA form, the CDR3 reads TGTGCCAGCAGGGATGGTGCTAACTATGGCTACACCTTC. Translation gives CASRDGANYGYTF.

This clone occurred a few times. The chain couples TRBV7-2 to TRBJ2-1, with D possibly TRBD2 on 5 matching bases. Trimming took 5 bases from V and 9 from J, leaving 26 bases between them. This CDR3 has 17 amino acids. Germline lookup yields CDR1 SGHTA and CDR2 FQGNSA. CDR3 coding DNA: TGTGCCAGCAGCCCGCGTCCGGAGGCAGCCGGTATGGGTGAGCAGTTCTTC. Translated, it gives CASSPRPEAAGMGEQFF.

This clone was counted between two and nine times. J is TRBJ2-7 and V is TRBV18; TRBD1 matches 8 bases. Germline V lookup: CDR1 KGHSH, CDR2 LQKENI. The CDR3 runs to 14 residues. V shed 5 bases, J shed 0 bases, and the junction held 3 bases outside the gene matches. The CDR3 DNA sequence: TGTGCCAGCTCATCCGGGACAGGCTCCTACGAGCAGTACTTC. Translation: CASSSGTGSYEQYF.

This clone was seen a few times. DNA of the CDR3: TGTGCTAGTGGCCCCGGATGGGGGAATGAGCAGTTCTTC. Amino acid sequence: CASGPGWGNEQFF. The genes are TRBV12-5 and TRBJ2-1, with D perhaps assigned TRBD1 or TRBD2 (5 bases each). This CDR3 is 13 amino acids long. CDR1 is LGHNT and CDR2 is FRNRAP in the germline V gene. V was pared by 6 bases and J by 7 bases, with 13 bases between.

This clone was observed at least ten times. CDR3 loop: CASSFFRGTDNEQFF. The CDR3 DNA reads as TGTGCCAGCAGCTTCTTCAGGGGTACCGACAATGAGCAGTTCTTC. The V gene is TRBV7-2, the J gene TRBJ2-1, with D possibly TRBD1 on 6 matching bases. This CDR3 has 15 amino acids. Per the germline V gene, CDR1 is SGHTA and CDR2 is FQGNSA. V was cut by 3 bases and J by 5 bases, with 14 bases left in between.

In this sample, this clone turned up a few times. This chain links TRBV5-1 with TRBJ1-6, with D unresolved. The V gene lost 1 base and the J gene lost 6 bases, with 11 bases spanning the gap. From germline, CDR1 is SGHRS and CDR2 YFSETQ. This CDR3 comprises 15 residues. CDR3 in DNA: TGCGCCAGCAGCTTGTCGGGTTCAGTTAATTCACCCCTCCACTTT. This gives the protein CASSLSGSVNSPLHF.

This clone was detected a few times. The rearrangement joins TRBV29-1 to TRBJ2-3; 10 positions agree with TRBD2. This CDR3 region has 15 residues. V trimming: 4 bases; J trimming: 4 bases; junction bases outside the gene matches: 8. Germline CDR1 SQVTM, CDR2 ANQGSEA. The CDR3 spells CSVGSSGRGADTQYF. CDR3 nucleotide sequence: TGCAGCGTTGGGTCCAGCGGGAGGGGAGCAGATACGCAGTATTTT.

This clone was counted only a few times. The V gene is TRBV5-1, the J gene TRBJ1-4, with 7 bases fitting TRBD1. Germline V gene data show CDR1 as SGHRS and CDR2 as YFSETQ. CDR3 size: 14 residues. The V gene end was trimmed by 4 bases and the J gene end by 4 bases; junction bases not matched to a gene: 4. CDR3 bases: TGCGCCAGCAGCCCCGGGACAGTTAATGAAAAACTGTTTTTT. This gives the protein CASSPGTVNEKLFF. Supplemented by reference TRBV5-1 and TRBJ1-4, the full variable domain reads KAGVTQTPRYLIKTRGQQVTLSCSPISGHRSVSWYQQTPGQGLQFLFEYFSETQRNKGNFPGRFSGRQFSNSRSEMNVSTLELGDSALYLCASSPGTVNEKLFFGSGTQLSVL.

The chain uses TRBV7-3 and TRBJ2-3; D is uncertain. This CDR3 is 14 amino acids long. Trimming cost V 1 base and J 1 base, with 6 bases left between them. Germline V gene sequence: CDR1 SGHTA, CDR2 FQGTGA. For the CDR3, the DNA is TGTGCCAGCAGCTTAAGTGTGGGCACAGATACGCAGTATTTT. This gives the protein CASSLSVGTDTQYF.

This clone was observed a handful of times. This chain links TRBV18 with TRBJ2-7; 12 bases fit TRBD2. The ends lost 6 bases at V and 5 bases at J; junction bases unmatched: 5. Germline CDR1 reads KGHSH; CDR2 reads LQKENI. The CDR3 contains 14 residues. CDR3 DNA sequence: TGTGCCAGCTCGGGACTAGCGGGTCATAACGAGCAGTACTTC. Amino acid sequence: CASSGLAGHNEQYF. The full variable domain, in which reference TRBV18 and TRBJ2-7 provide the parts outside the CDR3, is NAGVMQNPRHLVRRRGQEARLRCSPMKGHSHVYWYRQLPEEGLKFMVYLQKENIIDESGMPKERFSAEFPKEGPSILRIQQVVRGDSAAYFCASSGLAGHNEQYFGPGTRLTVT.

This clone was recorded a few times. The same CDR3 also results from other DNA sequences found in this sample. The chain combines TRBV20-1 with TRBJ2-1, with D possibly TRBD1 on 5 matching bases. Germline loops: CDR1 DFQATT, CDR2 SNEGSKA (reference sequence). The CDR3 consists of 11 residues. V was pared by 5 bases and J by 5 bases, with 7 bases between. The chain's CDR3 is CSAGHNNEQFF. As DNA, the CDR3 is TGCAGTGCTGGACACAACAATGAGCAGTTCTTC.

The rearrangement uses TRBV2 and TRBJ1-2; TRBD1 is a possible D gene (6 bases). Germline CDR1 SNHLY, CDR2 FYNNEI. The V gene lost 6 bases and the J gene lost 7 bases, with 18 bases spanning the gap. The CDR3 consists of 14 residues. CDR3 protein: CASSLQGRSGGYTF. The CDR3 DNA reads as TGTGCCAGCAGCCTTCAGGGGCGGAGTGGTGGCTACACCTTC.

Only a few counts were recorded for this clone. This chain joins TRBV5-1 and TRBJ2-1; TRBD2 aligns across 10 bases. The V segment lost 3 bases and the J segment 5 bases; nucleotides outside the gene matches: 11. CDR3 length: 17 residues. Germline V gives CDR1 SGHRS, CDR2 YFSETQ. CDR3 bases: TGCGCCAGCAGCTCCATTCCGACTAGCGGGCTGGACAATGAGCAGTTCTTC. This gives the protein CASSSIPTSGLDNEQFF.

This clone appeared many times. The V call is TRBV18, the J call TRBJ2-1; 12 positions match TRBD2. With 5 bases clipped from V and 8 bases from J, the junction kept 4 bases outside the gene matches. Germline V gene sequence: CDR1 KGHSH, CDR2 LQKENI. The CDR3 totals 14 residues. The CDR3 DNA reads TGTGCCAGCTCAGGACTAGCGGGATTTGATGAGCAGTTCTTC. As protein: CASSGLAGFDEQFF.

This clone came up a few times. The rearrangement links TRBV7-3 to TRBJ1-1; D is unresolved. CDR1 is SGHTA, CDR2 FQGTGA, per germline. V was shortened by 5 bases and J by 5 bases, with 15 bases between the two germline ends. This CDR3 is 14 amino acids long. The CDR3 protein is CASSPRHEGTEAFF. CDR3 in DNA: TGTGCCAGCAGCCCACGCCACGAAGGAACTGAAGCTTTCTTT.

V gene TRBV7-3 combines with J gene TRBJ1-1; D not certain. The CDR3 is 15 amino acids. V dropped 1 base and J dropped 1 base, with 10 bases sitting between them. Germline CDR1 and CDR2: SGHTA and FQGTGA. In DNA, the CDR3 is TGTGCCAGCAGCTTAAGCCGGATCCCGAACACTGAAGCTTTCTTT. Its protein is CASSLSRIPNTEAFF. The variable domain in full, with the rest retrieved from reference TRBV7-3 and TRBJ1-1, is GAGVSQTPSNKVTEKGKYVELRCDPISGHTALYWYRQSLGQGPEFLIYFQGTGAADDSGLPNDRFFAVRPEGSVSTLKIQRTERGDSAVYLCASSLSRIPNTEAFFGQGTRLTVV.

This clone occurred a few times. The CDR3: CASSLTSGGRGETQYF. The CDR3 DNA sequence: TGTGCCAGCAGCTTAACTAGCGGGGGGCGAGGAGAGACCCAGTACTTC. The genes are TRBV7-2 and TRBJ2-5; 12 bases agree with TRBD2. Trimming cost V 2 bases and J 4 bases; bases outside gene matches: 5. This CDR3 region has 16 residues. Per the germline V gene, CDR1 is SGHTA and CDR2 is FQGNSA.

The rearrangement uses TRBV5-1 and TRBJ2-1; 7 bases fit TRBD2. The CDR3 is 14 residues long. Trimming at V came to 2 bases and at J to 4 bases, leaving 3 bases not matched to a gene. Germline CDR1 and CDR2: SGHRS and YFSETQ. CDR3 in amino acids: CASSLTSEYNEQFF. In nucleotides, the CDR3 is TGCGCCAGCAGCTTAACTAGCGAGTACAATGAGCAGTTCTTC.